This T cell receptor (beta chain) was sequenced in a study of blood T cell repertoires in COVID-19. Germline V gene lookup returns CDR1 SQVTM and CDR2 ANQGSEA. There are 12 residues in the CDR3. V was clipped by 4 bases and J by 7 bases, with 13 bases between them. This table comes from immunoSEQ multiplex PCR, and its TCRdb copy is limited to in-frame clones, with some not included. Of 150,000 to 200,000 clones listed, approximately 80% are singletons. The chain joins TRBV29-1 to TRBJ1-2, with D tentatively TRBD1 (5 bases). The receptor was derived from a woman of 80 years or more with acute or convalescent COVID-19. The specimen was peripheral blood. The CDR3 protein is CSVGGASLGYTF. As DNA, the CDR3 is TGCAGCGTTGGGGGCGCGAGTCTTGGCTACACCTTC. Full variable domain (rest looked up from reference TRBV29-1 and TRBJ1-2): SAVISQKPSRDICQRGTSLTIQCQVDSQVTMMFWYRQQPGQSLTLIATANQGSEATYESGFVIDKFPISRPNLTFSTLTVSNMSPEDSSIYLCSVGGASLGYTFGSGTRLTVV.